The rows below give T cell receptor beta chains drawn from one sample of a study of cytomegalovirus exposure and HLA in healthy donors. Some clones are missing from TCRdb's copy, which holds only in-frame ones; the method was immunoSEQ multiplex PCR. The sample records approximately 160,000 clones, about 65% being singletons. The material sequenced was PBMCs. The receptors derive from a woman between 18 and 30 years old in good health and CMV-seropositive. Both conserved end residues are part of each CDR3. A D gene is named only where the DNA matches it firmly. Not all rows give a size; the values are once, few, many and, for expanded clones, a class.

j_call d_call cdr3_length clone_size v_call cdr3_aa cdr3_nt
TRBJ2-3 . 18 . TRBV18 CASSPPVLARSGTDTQYF TGTGCCAGCTCGCCCCCGGTCCTAGCGCGATCAGGAACAGATACGCAGTATTTT
TRBJ2-7 . 14 few TRBV4-2 CASSQGRGNYEQYF TGTGCCAGCAGCCAAGGGCGGGGAAACTACGAGCAGTACTTC
TRBJ2-7 TRBD1 15 few TRBV6-5 CASSRSGTDTYEQYF TGTGCCAGCAGTCGGTCCGGGACAGACACCTACGAGCAGTACTTC
TRBJ2-1 TRBD2 17 . TRBV5-4 CASSLGGTSPNYNEQFF TGTGCCAGCAGCTTGGGCGGGACTAGCCCTAATTACAATGAGCAGTTCTTC
TRBJ1-4 TRBD1 16 . TRBV28 CASSFLEGRGVEKLFF TGTGCCAGCAGTTTTTTGGAGGGCAGGGGGGTCGAAAAACTGTTTTTT
TRBJ2-5 TRBD2 17 . TRBV6-1 CASSALAGGLKEETQYF TGTGCCAGCAGTGCGCTAGCGGGGGGATTGAAAGAAGAGACCCAGTACTTC
TRBJ1-1 . 16 . TRBV7-6 CASSPRLGFMNTEAFF TGTGCCAGCAGCCCAAGGCTGGGCTTCATGAACACTGAAGCTTTCTTT
TRBJ2-4 TRBD2 17 . TRBV7-8 CASSPGLAGGAKNIQYF TGTGCCAGCAGCCCGGGACTAGCGGGAGGGGCCAAAAACATTCAGTACTTC
TRBJ2-1 TRBD2 16 . TRBV28 CASRPGLAGGGNEQFF TGTGCCAGCAGGCCCGGACTAGCGGGAGGAGGGAATGAGCAGTTCTTC
TRBJ2-2 TRBD2 17 . TRBV28 CASRPWREGPDTGELFF TGTGCCAGCAGACCATGGCGGGAGGGCCCCGACACCGGGGAGCTGTTTTTT
TRBJ2-5 TRBD1 13 . TRBV10-3 CATDRGLQETQYF TGTGCCACTGACAGGGGACTTCAAGAGACCCAGTACTTC
TRBJ2-1 TRBD2 18 . TRBV4-1 CASSRPGLAGGSYNEQFF TGCGCCAGCAGCCGACCAGGACTAGCGGGAGGTTCCTACAATGAGCAGTTCTTC
TRBJ2-1 TRBD2 18 . TRBV11-2 CASSLGTSGGYNYNEQFF TGTGCCAGCAGCTTAGGGACTAGCGGGGGGTACAACTACAATGAGCAGTTCTTC
TRBJ2-7 . 12 . TRBV19 CASEGQSYEQYF TGTGCCAGTGAAGGACAGTCTTACGAGCAGTACTTC
TRBJ2-3 . 16 few TRBV4-1 CASSQFTRGRTDTQYF TGCGCCAGCAGCCAGTTTACCAGGGGCCGCACAGATACGCAGTATTTT
TRBJ2-5 . 12 . TRBV2 CASGSRGETQYF TGTGCCAGCGGGAGCAGGGGTGAGACCCAGTACTTC
TRBJ2-3 TRBD2 17 . TRBV4-1 CASSQDTNSGRPDTQYF TGCGCCAGCAGCCAAGATACGAATAGCGGGAGACCAGATACGCAGTATTTT
TRBJ1-5 TRBD1 14 . TRBV7-8 CASRSDRGPQPQHF TGTGCCAGCAGGTCAGACAGGGGACCTCAGCCCCAGCATTTT
TRBJ1-2 . 14 . TRBV4-3 CASSQEVVIRGYTF TGCGCCAGCAGCCAAGAAGTGGTGATCCGGGGCTACACCTTC
TRBJ1-1 . 17 . TRBV5-6 CASSLGDLRGANTEAFF TGTGCCAGCAGCTTAGGGGACCTCAGGGGAGCGAACACTGAAGCTTTCTTT
TRBJ2-3 . 14 . TRBV25-1 CASSELSLGDTQYF TGTGCCAGCAGTGAATTAAGCCTCGGGGATACGCAGTATTTT
TRBJ2-5 TRBD2 18 . TRBV6-1 CASSVLTSGGPRGETQYF TGTGCCAGCAGTGTCCTGACTAGCGGGGGGCCCCGGGGGGAGACCCAGTACTTC
TRBJ1-3 . 14 . TRBV6-5 CASSDRFSGNTIYF TGTGCCAGCAGCGACAGGTTCTCTGGAAACACCATATATTTT
TRBJ2-7 . 16 . TRBV5-6 CASSLWGTPRIYEQYF TGTGCCAGCAGCTTGTGGGGGACTCCGAGAATCTACGAGCAGTACTTC
TRBJ2-7 . 13 . TRBV30 CAWSVNPGEEQYF TGTGCCTGGAGTGTAAATCCAGGGGAAGAGCAGTACTTC
TRBJ2-2 . 11 . TRBV6-5 CASSRTGELFF TGTGCCAGCAGTCGTACCGGGGAGCTGTTTTTT
TRBJ1-1 . 12 . TRBV6-5 CASSYGQAEAFF TGTGCCAGCAGTTACGGGCAGGCTGAAGCTTTCTTT
TRBJ1-2 . 13 . TRBV18 CASSPDRSSGYTF TGTGCCAGCTCCCCCGACAGGTCTTCTGGCTACACCTTC
TRBJ2-3 . 13 . TRBV2 CASRQRLTDTQYF TGTGCCAGCAGGCAGCGGCTCACAGATACGCAGTATTTT
TRBJ2-3 . 14 . TRBV5-5 CASSFKGEGGTQYF TGTGCCAGCAGCTTTAAGGGGGAAGGGGGTACGCAGTATTTT
TRBJ2-4 . 15 few TRBV30 CAWSVPGYGSNIQYF TGTGCCTGGAGTGTACCGGGATACGGATCAAACATTCAGTACTTC
TRBJ2-7 . 16 . TRBV7-2 CASSLLNPLQGPEQYF TGTGCCAGCAGCTTATTAAACCCCCTACAGGGTCCCGAGCAGTACTTC
TRBJ2-3 TRBD1 15 . TRBV13 CASSRQGRGTDTQYF TGTGCCAGCAGTCGACAGGGACGGGGCACAGATACGCAGTATTTT
TRBJ1-3 TRBD1 15 . TRBV9 CASSPEDRAGNTIYF TGTGCCAGCAGCCCAGAGGACAGGGCTGGAAACACCATATATTTT
TRBJ2-3 . 16 few TRBV7-6 CASSLGLGGGTDTQYF TGTGCCAGCAGCTTAGGTCTAGGGGGAGGCACAGATACGCAGTATTTT
TRBJ2-3 TRBD2 16 . TRBV9 CASSPSNGGAGDTQYF TGTGCCAGCAGCCCCTCGAACGGGGGGGCCGGAGATACGCAGTATTTT
TRBJ1-5 . 17 . TRBV7-2 CASSFPTGGGGNQPQHF TGTGCCAGCAGCTTCCCCACGGGGGGCGGCGGCAATCAGCCCCAGCATTTT
TRBJ2-3 . 14 . TRBV7-3 CASSFPTTSDTQYF TGTGCCAGCAGCTTTCCCACAACCTCGGATACGCAGTATTTT
TRBJ2-1 TRBD2 17 . TRBV25-1 CASSDVLAGVSYNEQFF TGTGCCAGCAGTGACGTTTTAGCGGGAGTCTCCTACAATGAGCAGTTCTTC
TRBJ2-7 . 14 . TRBV11-3 CASSSRDTSYEQYF TGTGCCAGCAGCTCCCGGGACACCTCCTACGAGCAGTACTTC
TRBJ1-5 . 13 . TRBV19 CASSISVNQPQHF TGTGCCAGTAGTATATCCGTCAATCAGCCCCAGCATTTT
TRBJ2-5 . 14 . TRBV6-5 CASSYGVEKETQYF TGTGCCAGCAGTTACGGAGTGGAGAAAGAGACCCAGTACTTC
TRBJ2-2 . 14 once TRBV5-6 CASSLYRSPGELFF TGTGCCAGCAGCTTGTACAGATCACCCGGGGAGCTGTTTTTT
TRBJ2-3 TRBD1 16 . TRBV7-2 CASSLVGRGRSDTQYF TGTGCCAGCAGCTTAGTCGGCAGGGGGAGATCAGATACGCAGTATTTT